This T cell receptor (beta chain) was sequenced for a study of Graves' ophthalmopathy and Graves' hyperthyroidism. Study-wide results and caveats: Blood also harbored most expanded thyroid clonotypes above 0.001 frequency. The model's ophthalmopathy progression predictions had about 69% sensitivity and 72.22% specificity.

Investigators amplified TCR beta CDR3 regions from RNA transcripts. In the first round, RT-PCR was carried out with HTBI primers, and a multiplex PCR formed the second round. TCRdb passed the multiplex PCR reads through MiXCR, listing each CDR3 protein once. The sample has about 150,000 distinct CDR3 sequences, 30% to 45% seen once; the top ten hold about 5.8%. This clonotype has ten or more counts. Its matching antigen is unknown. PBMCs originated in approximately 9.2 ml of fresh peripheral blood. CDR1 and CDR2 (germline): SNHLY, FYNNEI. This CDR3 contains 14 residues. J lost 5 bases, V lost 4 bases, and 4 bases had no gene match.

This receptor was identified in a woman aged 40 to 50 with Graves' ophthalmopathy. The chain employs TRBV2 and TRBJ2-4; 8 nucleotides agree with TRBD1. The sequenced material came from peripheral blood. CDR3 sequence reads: CASSVYRGENIQYF. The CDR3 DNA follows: TGTGCCAGCAGTGTCTACAGGGGGGAAAACATTCAGTACTTC.